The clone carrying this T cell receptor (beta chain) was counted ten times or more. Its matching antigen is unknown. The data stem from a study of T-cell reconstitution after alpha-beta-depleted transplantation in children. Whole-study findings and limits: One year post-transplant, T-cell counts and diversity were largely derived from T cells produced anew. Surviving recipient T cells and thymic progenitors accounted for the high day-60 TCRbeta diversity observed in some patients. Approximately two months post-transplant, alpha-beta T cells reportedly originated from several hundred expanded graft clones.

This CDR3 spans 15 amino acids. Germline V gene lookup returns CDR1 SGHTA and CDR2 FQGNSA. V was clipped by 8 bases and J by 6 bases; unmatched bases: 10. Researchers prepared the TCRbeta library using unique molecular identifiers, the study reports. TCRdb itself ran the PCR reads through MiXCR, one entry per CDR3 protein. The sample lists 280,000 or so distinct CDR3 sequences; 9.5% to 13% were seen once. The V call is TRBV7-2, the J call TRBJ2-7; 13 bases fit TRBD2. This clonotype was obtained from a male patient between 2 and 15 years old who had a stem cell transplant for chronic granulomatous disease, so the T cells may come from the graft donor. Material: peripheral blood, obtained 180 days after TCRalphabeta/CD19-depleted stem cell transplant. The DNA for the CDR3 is TGTGCCAGCGGAAAACTAGCGGGGGGGCCTGTCGAGCAGTACTTC. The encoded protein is CASGKLAGGPVEQYF. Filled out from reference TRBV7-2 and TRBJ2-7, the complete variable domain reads GAGVSQSPSNKVTEKGKDVELRCDPISGHTALYWYRQSLGQGLEFLIYFQGNSAPDKSGLPSDRFSAERTGGSVSTLTIQRTQQEDSAVYLCASGKLAGGPVEQYFGPGTRLTVT.